A selection of T cell receptor beta chains follows, all from one sample in a study of Tregs in tolerant kidney transplant recipients. Antigens for these TCRs are unknown. Method: immunoSEQ multiplex PCR; TCRdb's copy keeps in-frame clones and lacks some. The sample includes approximately 41,000 clones, nearly 97% of them seen just once. Sequencing was carried out using Tregs from blood cultured with allogeneic cells. The receptors were sampled from a human donor in good health. The CDR3 runs from the conserved cysteine through the conserved F or W. A D gene is named only where the DNA matches it firmly. Clone size is stated in some rows and not others, as once, few, many or a class when expanded.

v_call: TRBV5-1
j_call: TRBJ1-2
clone_size: NA
d_call: NA
cdr3_nt: TGCGCCAGCAGCTTGGCCGGTCTCTATGGCTACACCTTC
cdr3_aa: CASSLAGLYGYTF

v_call: TRBV9
j_call: TRBJ1-2
clone_size: NA
d_call: TRBD1
cdr3_nt: TGTGCCAGCAGCGCTACCGGGACAGGGGCCTATGGCTACACCTTC
cdr3_aa: CASSATGTGAYGYTF

v_call: TRBV20-1
j_call: TRBJ1-1
clone_size: NA
d_call: NA
cdr3_nt: TGCAGTGCTAGAAGTCAGTTTGAAGCTTTCTTT
cdr3_aa: CSARSQFEAFF

v_call: TRBV6-5
j_call: TRBJ2-5
clone_size: once
d_call: NA
cdr3_nt: TGTGCCAGCAGCTTGCGGGACACCCAAGAGACCCAGTACTTC
cdr3_aa: CASSLRDTQETQYF

v_call: TRBV6-5
j_call: TRBJ2-5
clone_size: NA
d_call: TRBD1
cdr3_nt: TGTGCCACCAAGACAGGGGCGCGGGAGACCCAGTACTTC
cdr3_aa: CATKTGARETQYF

v_call: TRBV5-1
j_call: TRBJ2-5
clone_size: NA
d_call: TRBD2
cdr3_nt: TGCGCCAGCAGCTTCCCGACTAGCGGGGGCCGTAGGGAGACCCAGTACTTC
cdr3_aa: CASSFPTSGGRRETQYF

v_call: TRBV5-1
j_call: TRBJ2-5
clone_size: NA
d_call: NA
cdr3_nt: TGCGCCAGCAGCTTCTCAGGGGGAGGGGAGACCCAGTACTTC
cdr3_aa: CASSFSGGGETQYF

v_call: TRBV7-9
j_call: TRBJ1-1
clone_size: NA
d_call: NA
cdr3_nt: TGTGCCAGCAGCCCACTCCTCACAGCCGGAAAAATGAACACTGAAGCTTTCTTT
cdr3_aa: CASSPLLTAGKMNTEAFF

v_call: TRBV7-8
j_call: TRBJ2-7
clone_size: NA
d_call: NA
cdr3_nt: TGTGCCAGCAGCCCTAGGGGCCGCTTCTCCTACGAGCAGTACTTC
cdr3_aa: CASSPRGRFSYEQYF

v_call: TRBV18
j_call: TRBJ1-6
clone_size: NA
d_call: NA
cdr3_nt: TGTGCCAGCTCACCGGACGGAAGCTCCTATAATTCACCCCTCCACTTT
cdr3_aa: CASSPDGSSYNSPLHF

v_call: TRBV6-4
j_call: TRBJ1-2
clone_size: NA
d_call: TRBD1
cdr3_nt: TGTGCCAGCAGTGACTCGGGACAGGGGGACTATGGCTACACCTTC
cdr3_aa: CASSDSGQGDYGYTF

v_call: TRBV9
j_call: TRBJ1-1
clone_size: NA
d_call: TRBD1
cdr3_nt: TGTGCCAGCAGCGTAGCGTTGATACCGGGACAGGGGTATACTGAAGCTTTCTTT
cdr3_aa: CASSVALIPGQGYTEAFF

v_call: TRBV2
j_call: TRBJ2-1
clone_size: NA
d_call: NA
cdr3_nt: TGTGCCAGCAGGGAGACGGGCACCTGGGGCTCCTACAATGAGCAGTTCTTC
cdr3_aa: CASRETGTWGSYNEQFF